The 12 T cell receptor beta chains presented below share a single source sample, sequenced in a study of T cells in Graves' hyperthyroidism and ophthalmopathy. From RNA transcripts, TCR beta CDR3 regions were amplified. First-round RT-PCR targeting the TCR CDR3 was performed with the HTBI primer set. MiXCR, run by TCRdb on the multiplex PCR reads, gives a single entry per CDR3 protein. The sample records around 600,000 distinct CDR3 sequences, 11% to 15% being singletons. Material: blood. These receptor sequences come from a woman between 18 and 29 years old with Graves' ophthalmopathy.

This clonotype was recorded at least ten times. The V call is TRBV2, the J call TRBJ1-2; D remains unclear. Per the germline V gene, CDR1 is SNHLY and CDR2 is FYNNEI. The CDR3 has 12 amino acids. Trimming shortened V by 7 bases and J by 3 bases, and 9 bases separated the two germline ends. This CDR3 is CASKNRDYGYTF. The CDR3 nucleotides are TGTGCCAGCAAAAACAGAGACTATGGCTACACCTTC.

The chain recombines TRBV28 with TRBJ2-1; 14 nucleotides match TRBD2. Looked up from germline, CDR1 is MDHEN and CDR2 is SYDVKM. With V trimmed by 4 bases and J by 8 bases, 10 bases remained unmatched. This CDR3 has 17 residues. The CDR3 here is CASSSRRLAGGTDEQFF. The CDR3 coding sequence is TGTGCCAGCAGTTCCCGCAGACTAGCGGGAGGGACCGATGAGCAGTTCTTC.

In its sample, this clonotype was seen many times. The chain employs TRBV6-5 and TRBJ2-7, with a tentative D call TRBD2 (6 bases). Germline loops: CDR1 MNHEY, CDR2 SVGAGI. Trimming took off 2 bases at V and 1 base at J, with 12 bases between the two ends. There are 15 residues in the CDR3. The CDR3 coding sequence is TGTGCCAGCAGTTACGGAGGGACCCTTTCCTACGAGCAGTACTTC. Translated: CASSYGGTLSYEQYF.

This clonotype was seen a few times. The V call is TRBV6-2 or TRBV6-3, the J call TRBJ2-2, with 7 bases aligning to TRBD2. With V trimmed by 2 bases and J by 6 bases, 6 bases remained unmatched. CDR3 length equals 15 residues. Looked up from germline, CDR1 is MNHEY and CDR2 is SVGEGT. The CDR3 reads CASSYVARGAGELFF. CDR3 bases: TGTGCCAGCAGTTACGTCGCCCGGGGGGCCGGGGAGCTGTTTTTT.

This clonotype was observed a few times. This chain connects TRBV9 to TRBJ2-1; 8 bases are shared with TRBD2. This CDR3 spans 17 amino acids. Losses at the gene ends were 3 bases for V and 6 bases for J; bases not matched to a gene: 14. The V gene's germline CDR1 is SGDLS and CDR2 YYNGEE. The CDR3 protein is CASSAYPLAATRNEQFF. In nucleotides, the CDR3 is TGTGCCAGCAGCGCCTACCCACTAGCGGCAACCCGCAATGAGCAGTTCTTC. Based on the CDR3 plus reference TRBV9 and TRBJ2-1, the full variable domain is DSGVTQTPKHLITATGQRVTLRCSPRSGDLSVYWYQQSLDQGLQFLIQYYNGEERAKGNILERFSAQQFPDLHSELNLSSLELGDSALYFCASSAYPLAATRNEQFFGPGTRLTVL.

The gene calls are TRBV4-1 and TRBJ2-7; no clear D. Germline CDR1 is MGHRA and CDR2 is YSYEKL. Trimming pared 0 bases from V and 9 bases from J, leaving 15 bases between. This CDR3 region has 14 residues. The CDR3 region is CASSQDERAPGQYF. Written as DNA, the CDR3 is TGCGCCAGCAGCCAAGATGAAAGGGCCCCGGGGCAGTACTTC.

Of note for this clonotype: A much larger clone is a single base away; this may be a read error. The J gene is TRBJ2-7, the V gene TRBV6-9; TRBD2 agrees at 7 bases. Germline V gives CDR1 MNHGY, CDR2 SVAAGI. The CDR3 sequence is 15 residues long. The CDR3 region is CAGSFTGTKSYEQYF. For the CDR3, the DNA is TGTGCCGGCAGTTTCACCGGGACTAAGTCCTACGAGCAGTACTTC.

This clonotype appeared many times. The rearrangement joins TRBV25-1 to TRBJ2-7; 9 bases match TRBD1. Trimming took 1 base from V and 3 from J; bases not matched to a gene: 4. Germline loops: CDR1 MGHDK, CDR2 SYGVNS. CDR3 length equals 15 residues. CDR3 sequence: CASSEFRDRVYEQYF. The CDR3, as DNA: TGTGCCAGCAGTGAATTCAGGGACAGGGTCTACGAGCAGTACTTC.

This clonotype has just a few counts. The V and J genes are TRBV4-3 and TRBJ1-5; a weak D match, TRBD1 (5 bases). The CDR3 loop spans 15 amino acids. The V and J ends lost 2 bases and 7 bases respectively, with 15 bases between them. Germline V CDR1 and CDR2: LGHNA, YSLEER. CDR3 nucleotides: TGCGCCAGCAGCCAACTCCCTCTCGGGGGGCAGCCCCAGCATTTT. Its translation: CASSQLPLGGQPQHF.

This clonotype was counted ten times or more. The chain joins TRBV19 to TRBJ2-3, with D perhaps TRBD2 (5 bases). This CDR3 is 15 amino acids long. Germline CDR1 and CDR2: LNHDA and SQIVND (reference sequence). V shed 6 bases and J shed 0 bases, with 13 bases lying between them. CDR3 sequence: CASRRAPSSTDTQYF. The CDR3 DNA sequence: TGTGCCAGTAGGAGGGCTCCCTCTAGCACAGATACGCAGTATTTT.

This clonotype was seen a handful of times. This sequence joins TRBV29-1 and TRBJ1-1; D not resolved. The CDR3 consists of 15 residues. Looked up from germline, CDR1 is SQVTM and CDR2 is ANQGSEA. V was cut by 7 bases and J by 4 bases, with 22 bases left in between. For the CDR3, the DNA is TGCAGCGCCGGCTCACCGCGCCGTCCTCTCACTGAAGCTTTCTTT. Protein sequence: CSAGSPRRPLTEAFF.

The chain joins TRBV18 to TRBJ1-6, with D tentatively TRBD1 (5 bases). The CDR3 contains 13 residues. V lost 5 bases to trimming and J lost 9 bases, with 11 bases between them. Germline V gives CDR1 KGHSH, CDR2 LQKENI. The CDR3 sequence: CASSSGPGSPLHF. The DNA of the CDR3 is TGTGCCAGCTCATCAGGGCCCGGTTCACCCCTCCACTTT.